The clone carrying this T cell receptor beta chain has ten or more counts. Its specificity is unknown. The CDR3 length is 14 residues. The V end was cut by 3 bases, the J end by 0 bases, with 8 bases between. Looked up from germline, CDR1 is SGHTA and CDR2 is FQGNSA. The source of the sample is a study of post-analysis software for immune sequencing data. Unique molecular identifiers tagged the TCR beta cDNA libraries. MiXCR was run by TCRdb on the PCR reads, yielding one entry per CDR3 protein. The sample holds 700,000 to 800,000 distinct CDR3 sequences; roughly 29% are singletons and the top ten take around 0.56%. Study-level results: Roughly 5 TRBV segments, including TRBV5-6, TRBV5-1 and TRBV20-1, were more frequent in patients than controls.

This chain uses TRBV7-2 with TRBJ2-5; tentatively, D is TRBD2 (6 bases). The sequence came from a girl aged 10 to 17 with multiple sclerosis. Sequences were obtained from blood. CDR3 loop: CASSFGGYQETQYF. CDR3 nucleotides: TGTGCCAGCAGCTTTGGGGGGTACCAAGAGACCCAGTACTTC. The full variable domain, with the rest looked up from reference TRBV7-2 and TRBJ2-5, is GAGVSQSPSNKVTEKGKDVELRCDPISGHTALYWYRQSLGQGLEFLIYFQGNSAPDKSGLPSDRFSAERTGGSVSTLTIQRTQQEDSAVYLCASSFGGYQETQYFGPGTRLLVL.